This record covers a single T cell receptor (beta chain). No antigen is known for it. The CDR3 runs to 14 residues. Germline CDR1 and CDR2: LNHDA and SQIVND (reference sequence). V dropped 4 bases and J dropped 3 bases, with 11 bases sitting between them. The data originate from a study of T cell responses to AZD1222 COVID-19 vaccine. Study-level findings and limits: No repertoire was sampled before or during the peak T cell response, only after it. Two AZD1222 administrations were followed by greater Spike-specific TCR breadth and depth.

Libraries were prepared by immunoSEQ multiplex PCR; TCRdb keeps only in-frame clonotypes and omits some of them. Altogether around 80,000 clones are present, about 83% being singletons, with the ten largest covering 1.3%. The chain uses TRBV19 and TRBJ2-3; the D gene is possibly TRBD2 (6 bases). The starting material was peripheral blood, obtained 28 days after the second AZD1222 dose. The sequence derives from an adult who received the AZD1222 COVID-19 vaccine. This chain's CDR3 is CASSNPGRTDTQYF. Written as DNA, the CDR3 is TGTGCCAGTAGTAACCCTGGGAGGACAGATACGCAGTATTTT.